A selection of T cell receptor beta chains follows, all from one sample in a study of cytomegalovirus exposure and HLA in healthy donors. Sequencing used immunoSEQ multiplex PCR; TCRdb keeps in-frame clones, though not all of them. The sample has around 40,000 clones; approximately 90% are singletons. What was sequenced was PBMCs. The receptors derive from a middle-aged woman in good health and CMV-seropositive. Each CDR3 is given with its conserved first and last residue. A D gene is named only where the DNA matches it firmly. Only part of the rows carry a size: once, few, many, or a class if the clone is expanded.

D gene	J gene	V gene	clone size	CDR3 DNA	CDR3 protein
TRBD1	TRBJ1-2	TRBV6-1	.	TGTGCCAGCAGTGACGGTGCAGGGGGCTTGAATGGCTACACCTTC	CASSDGAGGLNGYTF
.	TRBJ1-1	TRBV2	.	TGTGCCAGCATGAGGCAGATAACAAACACTGAAGCTTTCTTT	CASMRQITNTEAFF
.	TRBJ2-2	TRBV2	.	TGTGCCAGCAGTGTGACTAGGAACACCGGGGAGCTGTTTTTT	CASSVTRNTGELFF
TRBD2	TRBJ2-3	TRBV7-3	.	TGTGCCAGCAGCTTTAGCGGGAGGGGGACAGATACGCAGTATTTT	CASSFSGRGTDTQYF
TRBD2	TRBJ2-3	TRBV27	.	TGTGCCAGCAGTTTCAGGGTGGGGGGGGATACGCAGTATTTT	CASSFRVGGDTQYF
TRBD1	TRBJ2-7	TRBV2	.	TGTGCCTCCAACCCGACAGGGGGCGCTGGGTACGAGCAGTACTTC	CASNPTGGAGYEQYF
TRBD1	TRBJ1-2	TRBV6-5	.	TGTGCCAGTTCTCGGACAGGGTTTTACACCTTC	CASSRTGFYTF
TRBD1	TRBJ2-1	TRBV5-4	.	TGTGCCAGCAGCCCGGACAGGGGAGGTCACTACAATGAGCAGTTCTTC	CASSPDRGGHYNEQFF
TRBD2	TRBJ2-7	TRBV5-6	.	TGTGCCAGCAGCTTGGGGCTAGCGGGAGCCTACGAGCAGTACTTC	CASSLGLAGAYEQYF
TRBD1	TRBJ1-6	TRBV2	.	TGTGCCAGCAAAGAGACAGGGGCCTCCATTTCACCCCTCCACTTT	CASKETGASISPLHF
TRBD1	TRBJ1-5	TRBV19	.	TGTGCCAGTACCGCACCGGGGACAGGGCTTTATCAGCCCCAGCATTTT	CASTAPGTGLYQPQHF
.	TRBJ1-5	TRBV2	.	TGTGCCAGCAGCCGCGAGGGCGGGAATCAGCCCCAGCATTTT	CASSREGGNQPQHF
TRBD2	TRBJ2-5	TRBV11-2	.	TGTGCCAGCAGCTTCGGGAGGAGGGTCCAAGAGACCCAGTACTTC	CASSFGRRVQETQYF
TRBD2	TRBJ2-1	TRBV5-6	.	TGTGCCAGCAGCCCCTCGGATCGACTAGCGGGGGGGCCGGGCAATGAGCAGTTCTTC	CASSPSDRLAGGPGNEQFF
TRBD1	TRBJ2-7	TRBV7-2	.	TGTGCCAGCAGTCAAGACAGGGGGGCGGACGAGCAGTACTTC	CASSQDRGADEQYF
TRBD1	TRBJ2-5	TRBV19	.	TGTGCCAGCAAAAGGACAGGGGGGGATATGGAGACCCAGTACTTC	CASKRTGGDMETQYF
.	TRBJ2-4	TRBV15	.	TGTGCCACCAGCAGCTCCAAAAACATTCAGTACTTC	CATSSSKNIQYF
TRBD2	TRBJ2-1	TRBV14	.	TGTGCCAGCAGCCAAGATAAAGGGCTAGCGGGTCACAATGAGCAGTTCTTC	CASSQDKGLAGHNEQFF
.	TRBJ2-5	TRBV6-5	.	TGTGCCAGCAGTTACAGGGCGGGAGAGACCCAGTACTTC	CASSYRAGETQYF
TRBD1	TRBJ1-1	TRBV7-8	few	TGTGCCAGCTCCAGGGGGGCTGAAGCTTTCTTT	CASSRGAEAFF
TRBD2	TRBJ2-1	TRBV19	.	TGTGCCAGTAGTATAGCAGGGACTAGCGGGGGCCTTTCCTACAATGAGCAGTTCTTC	CASSIAGTSGGLSYNEQFF
.	TRBJ2-7	TRBV19	.	TGTGCCAGTAGCCAATTCAGGGGACAACTTACCTACGAGCAGTACTTC	CASSQFRGQLTYEQYF
TRBD2	TRBJ2-1	TRBV7-3	.	TGTGCCAGCAGCTTAACAAAGGTAGCGGGAGGGCGTAGGAATGAGCAGTTCTTC	CASSLTKVAGGRRNEQFF
TRBD1	TRBJ2-3	TRBV7-9	.	TGTGCCTCACGGACAGGAACAGATACGCAGTATTTT	CASRTGTDTQYF
TRBD1	TRBJ2-1	TRBV7-2	.	TGTGCCAGCAGCCGGACAGGGTCAACCTACAATGAGCAGTTCTTC	CASSRTGSTYNEQFF
TRBD2	TRBJ2-1	TRBV18	.	TGTGCCAGCTCCCTTAGCGGGAGCGGGGGGAATGAGCAGTTCTTC	CASSLSGSGGNEQFF
.	TRBJ1-5	TRBV27	.	TGTGCCAGCAGTTTATTCTCAGGGAGCAATCAGCCCCAGCATTTT	CASSLFSGSNQPQHF
TRBD1	TRBJ2-7	TRBV7-2	.	TGTGCCAGCAGCTCGTGGACAGGCAACGAGCAGTACTTC	CASSSWTGNEQYF
TRBD1	TRBJ1-2	TRBV10-3	few	TGTGCCATCAGTGAAGGACAGGCCGACTATGGCTACACCTTC	CAISEGQADYGYTF
.	TRBJ2-5	TRBV7-6	.	TGTGCCAGCAGCTTAACTTTAGAGACCCAGTACTTC	CASSLTLETQYF
.	TRBJ2-7	TRBV5-1	.	TGCGCCAGCCGGGCCCCCTCGGGGATCGAGCAGTACTTC	CASRAPSGIEQYF
TRBD1	TRBJ2-7	TRBV27	.	TGTGCCAGCAGTTTTTTAACCGGGACAGGGCCCTACGAGCAGTACTTC	CASSFLTGTGPYEQYF
TRBD1	TRBJ2-5	TRBV6-5	.	TGTGCCAGCAGATCCGGGACAGGGGGACGGGAGACCCAGTACTTC	CASRSGTGGRETQYF
TRBD1	TRBJ2-5	TRBV7-9	.	TGTGCCAGCAGTAGTGCGGCGGGGACAGGGGCGTTTGGGGAGACCCAGTACTTC	CASSSAAGTGAFGETQYF
.	TRBJ2-7	TRBV6-6	.	TGTGCCAGCAGTTACCGGGAAGGCTACTACGAGCAGTACTTC	CASSYREGYYEQYF
.	TRBJ1-2	TRBV30	once	TGTGCCTGGAGTTTGGGGCACGGCTACACCTTC	CAWSLGHGYTF
.	TRBJ2-1	TRBV5-1	.	TGCGCCAGCGGGACTCGCGTCGGCAATGAGCAGTTCTTC	CASGTRVGNEQFF
.	TRBJ2-1	TRBV30	.	TGTGCCTGGAGTGCCCATTCGGGCGGGAATGAGCAGTTCTTC	CAWSAHSGGNEQFF
.	TRBJ2-5	TRBV11-3	.	TGTGCCAGCAGCCCTGGACTGGAAGAGACCCAGTACTTC	CASSPGLEETQYF
.	TRBJ2-3	TRBV6-5	few	TGTGCCAGCAGGGGCGCCGGGGGAGCGCAGTATTTT	CASRGAGGAQYF
.	TRBJ2-2	TRBV7-8	.	TGTGCCAGCAGCTCCAGGGGCGGCGGGGAGCTGTTTTTT	CASSSRGGGELFF
.	TRBJ2-7	TRBV18	.	TGTGCCAGCTCCACCAGCGATTCCTACGAGCAGTACTTC	CASSTSDSYEQYF
.	TRBJ2-7	TRBV6-4	.	TGTGCCAGCAGTGTTTGGCGACAGTCCTACGAGCAGTACTTC	CASSVWRQSYEQYF
.	TRBJ2-7	TRBV29-1	.	TGCAGCGTGGCGGGAAGGCAGGCGTTCAGCTACGAGCAGTACTTC	CSVAGRQAFSYEQYF
TRBD1	TRBJ2-7	TRBV5-1	once	TGCGCCAGCAGCCACCAGGGGGCTTCCTACGAGCAGTACTTC	CASSHQGASYEQYF
.	TRBJ1-6	TRBV7-3	.	TGTGCCAGCAGCCTCCGCGGGTTTGAGTACTCACCCCTCCACTTT	CASSLRGFEYSPLHF
TRBD2	TRBJ2-3	TRBV2	.	TGTGCCAGCCGAGCGGGAGCTAGCACAGATACGCAGTATTTT	CASRAGASTDTQYF
TRBD1	TRBJ1-2	TRBV29-1	.	TGCAGCGTTCCAAATACAGGGGTACGCGGCTACACCTTC	CSVPNTGVRGYTF
TRBD1	TRBJ2-5	TRBV7-2	few	TGTGCCAGCAGGAGGGGGCTGGAGGAGACCCAGTACTTC	CASRRGLEETQYF
.	TRBJ2-7	TRBV19	.	TGTGCCAGTAGGCCCGGGAGCTCCTACGAGCAGTACTTC	CASRPGSSYEQYF